This T cell receptor beta chain was recorded in a study of T-cell reconstitution after alpha-beta-depleted transplantation in children. Preparation of the TCRbeta library used unique molecular identifiers. Via MiXCR, TCRdb re-called the PCR reads, giving one row per CDR3 protein. The sample contains approximately 640,000 distinct CDR3 sequences, approximately 17% of which appear only once. The ends were cut back, 5 bases at V and 3 bases at J, with 13 bases in the middle. The CDR3 is 14 amino acids. Per the germline V gene, CDR1 is SGHAT and CDR2 is FQNNGV. The material was PBMCs from the stem cell graft donor, obtained from the stem cell graft. The sequence was collected from a human donor who donated a stem cell graft to a child with acute myeloid leukemia. This sequence joins TRBV11-2 and TRBJ1-1; no clear D gene. This CDR3 reads CASSPNPRDTEAFF. DNA of the CDR3: TGTGCCAGCAGCCCCAACCCCCGGGACACTGAAGCTTTCTTT.